The TCR beta chain under discussion was sequenced for a study of T cell responses to AZD1222 COVID-19 vaccine. The CDR3 contains 13 residues. Trimming pared 6 bases from V and 0 bases from J, leaving 9 bases between. The repertoire was sequenced with immunoSEQ multiplex PCR; TCRdb's copy has only in-frame clones and lacks some. This table holds 60,000 to 65,000 clones, roughly 70% found once. This TCR was recovered from an adult in good health. The source was peripheral blood, collected on day 0 of AZD1222 vaccination. The chain links TRBV12-3 or TRBV12-4 to TRBJ2-7, with D uncertain. The CDR3 here is CASRARGSYEQYF. Here the CDR3 DNA reads TGTGCCAGCAGAGCCCGCGGCTCCTACGAGCAGTACTTC.